This T cell receptor beta chain came from a study of T cells in women clearing cervical HPV infection. As for the study in general: Cases: HPV16-related CIN3 or worse on histology, a couple of invasive cancers. Case blood was drawn when the lesion was first found; control blood after infection became undetectable.

CDR1 is SGHNT and CDR2 is YYREEE in the germline V gene (reference sequence). V was pared by 6 bases and J by 6 bases, with 12 bases of the junction left unmatched. The CDR3 length is 15 residues. With regard to this clone: From the germline J gene comes the end of the CDR3, since the read stops 3 residues before it.

TCRdb keeps only in-frame clones here, not all; method: immunoSEQ multiplex PCR. This listing includes more than 40,000 clones. This sequence was found in a woman between 18 and 75 years old with a cervical HPV16 infection that either progressed to CIN3+ or cleared (not recorded which). Sequencing was performed on blood buffy coat. The rearrangement links TRBV5-4 to TRBJ2-5; TRBD1 matches at 9 bases. The CDR3: CASNEPGTGSQTQYF. CDR3 bases read: TGTGCCAGCAACGAACCCGGGACAGGGTCTCAGACC. Looking up the rest from reference TRBV5-4 and TRBJ2-5 gives the full variable domain: ETGVTQSPTHLIKTRGQQVTLRCSSQSGHNTVSWYQQALGQGPQFIFQYYREEENGRGNFPPRFSGLQFPNYSSELNVNALELDDSALYLCASNEPGTGSQTQYFGPGTRLLVL.